A selection of T cell receptor beta chains follows, all from one sample in a study of cytomegalovirus exposure and HLA in healthy donors. The protocol was immunoSEQ multiplex PCR, while the TCRdb copy is restricted to in-frame clones and leaves out a portion. The sample gives over 85,000 clones, about 92% of which show up once; about 2% is in the top ten. The source material was PBMCs. These receptors all come from a woman under 30 in good health and CMV-seronegative. The CDR3 runs from the conserved cysteine through the conserved F or W.

v_call cdr3_aa
TRBV28 CASSQTAGNQPQHF
TRBV4-2 CASSQGTGNYGYTF
TRBV2 CAGTRDRAYEQYF
TRBV9 CASSPPGGASGGIQYF
TRBV5-4 CASSVRAENEQFF
TRBV10-3 CAISDRNTEAFF
TRBV9 CASSSSGRGGYTF
TRBV10-2 CASREFGQISFEQYF
TRBV6-5 CASSPSGQGNTEAFF
TRBV4-1 CASDPGQGVWETQYF
TRBV25-1 CASSAGQGAYGYTF
TRBV5-1 CASSPTNRGANTEAFF
TRBV30 CAWSVGSESQPQHF
TRBV6-5 CASKTSGPHYEQYF
TRBV10-3 CAISESGGSTEAFF
TRBV9 CASSGGFGTLSYNEQFF
TRBV7-6 CASSRRGTSGRVGEQYF
TRBV5-1 CASSSGTGGRDQPQHF